This T cell receptor (beta chain) was obtained from a study of blood T cell repertoires in COVID-19. Whole-study context: Specimens from acute and convalescent COVID-19 originated in the United States, Italy and Spain. PBMCs, B-cell-depleted T cells, or T cells were the source of the cDNA or gDNA that made up the material.

Authors' data handling: Estimation of nucleated cell counts was performed using reference gene primer amplification. Some clones are missing from TCRdb's copy, which holds only in-frame ones; the method was immunoSEQ multiplex PCR. V and J calls and clone size come straight from that table; D and trimming were deduced from the DNA. This table has hundreds of thousands of clones, over 70% appearing once. Trimming removed 6 bases at V and 5 bases at J, with 7 bases between. The CDR3 contains 11 residues. In germline, CDR1 is ENHRY, CDR2 SYGVKD. The source material was peripheral blood. The chain joins TRBV10-3 to TRBJ1-1; no clear D. The TCR was taken from a woman between 35 and 50 years old who had recovered from COVID-19. The chain's CDR3 is CAIRRETEAFF. In DNA form, the CDR3 reads TGTGCCATCAGGAGGGAAACTGAAGCTTTCTTT.